Presented here are 31 T cell receptor beta chains from one specimen sequenced in a study of CD8 T cells in Susac syndrome. Reverse transcription of about 0.5 to 1 ug RNA was carried out with random hexamers. TCRdb reprocessed the immunoSEQ multiplex PCR reads via MiXCR and lists one record per CDR3 protein. The data hold some 190,000 distinct CDR3 sequences, with about 95% observed a single time. Source material: CD4+ T cells from PBMCs. These receptors came from a human donor in good health.

DNA of the CDR3: TGTGCCAGTAAGGTAGCGAGCTCCTACAATGAGCAGTTCTTC. Its translation: CASKVASSYNEQFF. The genes are TRBV28 and TRBJ2-1; D perhaps matches TRBD2 (5 bases). V shed 9 bases and J shed 0 bases, with 12 bases lying between them. This CDR3 is built from 14 residues. The germline V gene has CDR1 MDHEN and CDR2 SYDVKM.

The V and J genes are TRBV20-1 and TRBJ1-4; a weak D match, TRBD1 (6 bases). The CDR3 is made up of 15 amino acids. Germline CDR1 and CDR2: DFQATT and SNEGSKA (reference sequence). With 6 bases removed from V and 3 bases from J, the gap between germline ends came to 17 bases. The CDR3 coding sequence is TGCAGTGCCCGAACAGGGATCGCAGCTAATGAAAAACTGTTTTTT. Its translation is CSARTGIAANEKLFF.

The chain has TRBV6-5 and TRBJ2-3; TRBD2 matches at 10 bases. The CDR3 has 16 residues. Trimming removed 4 bases from V and 2 bases from J; junction bases left unmatched: 6. Germline V gene lookup returns CDR1 MNHEY and CDR2 SVGAGI. The CDR3: CASSFTSGGATDTQYF. CDR3 nucleotides: TGTGCCAGCAGTTTCACGAGCGGGGGGGCCACAGATACGCAGTATTTT.

This rearrangement joins TRBV12-3 or TRBV12-4 to TRBJ2-3; weak D call: TRBD2 (7 bases). This CDR3 has 16 residues. V was trimmed by 3 bases and J by 3 bases, leaving 16 bases between them. The CDR3 loop reads CASSFSGGARTDTQYF. The CDR3 nucleotides are TGTGCCAGCAGTTTTAGTGGGGGGGCGAGAACAGATACGCAGTATTTT.

V usage is TRBV29-1 and J usage is TRBJ2-5; tentatively, D is TRBD2 (6 bases). CDR3 length equals 13 residues. Germline V gives CDR1 SQVTM, CDR2 ANQGSEA. V gave up 1 base and J gave up 4 bases, with 10 bases separating them. The CDR3 sequence is CSVEVGGVETQYF. CDR3 sequence (DNA): TGCAGCGTTGAAGTGGGAGGAGTAGAGACCCAGTACTTC.

The V call is TRBV6-5, the J call TRBJ1-4, with 8 nucleotides matching TRBD1. Trimming took 5 bases from V and 5 from J; bases not matched to a gene: 7. CDR1 and CDR2 (germline): MNHEY, SVGAGI. The CDR3 is 15 amino acids. This CDR3 reads CASSVLRGRNEKLFF. CDR3 nucleotides: TGTGCCAGCAGTGTACTCAGGGGGCGAAATGAAAAACTGTTTTTT.

This clonotype was detected a few times. The chain has TRBV27 and TRBJ1-1; the D is unclear. V gave up 3 bases and J gave up 3 bases, with 8 bases separating them. This CDR3 has 13 residues. Germline V lookup: CDR1 MNHEY, CDR2 SMNVEV (reference sequence). CDR3 DNA: TGTGCCAGCAGTTTTACCGGGGACACTGAAGCTTTCTTT. Its protein is CASSFTGDTEAFF.

The chain couples TRBV5-1 to TRBJ2-5; possibly TRBD1 or TRBD2 for D (6 bases each). The V end lost 1 base, the J end lost 1 base, and 14 bases lay between the germline ends. CDR3 size: 16 residues. Germline loops: CDR1 SGHRS, CDR2 YFSETQ. For the CDR3, the DNA is TGCGCCAGCAGCTTGAACAAAGGAGGGGGCCAAGAGACCCAGTACTTC. It codes for CASSLNKGGGQETQYF. The complete variable domain, with remaining parts taken from reference TRBV5-1 and TRBJ2-5, reads KAGVTQTPRYLIKTRGQQVTLSCSPISGHRSVSWYQQTPGQGLQFLFEYFSETQRNKGNFPGRFSGRQFSNSRSEMNVSTLELGDSALYLCASSLNKGGGQETQYFGPGTRLLVL.

CDR3 in amino acids: CAILDGTNTIYF. As DNA, the CDR3 is TGTGCCATCTTGGACGGTACCAACACCATATATTTT. The gene calls are TRBV10-3 and TRBJ1-3, with unresolved D. The V end lost 8 bases, the J end lost 7 bases, and 12 bases lay between the germline ends. Germline loops: CDR1 ENHRY, CDR2 SYGVKD. This CDR3 has 12 amino acids.

The rearrangement uses TRBV29-1 and TRBJ2-5; D assignment may be TRBD1 or TRBD2 (6 bases each). Germline assignment: CDR1 SQVTM and CDR2 ANQGSEA. The length of the CDR3 is 13 residues. V was trimmed by 4 bases and J by 1 base, leaving 10 bases between them. Here the CDR3 DNA reads TGCAGCGTTGGGGGGGCCTTCCAAGAGACCCAGTACTTC. Translation gives CSVGGAFQETQYF.

The rearrangement links TRBV27 to TRBJ2-7; 7 bases line up with TRBD1. Germline V gene lookup returns CDR1 MNHEY and CDR2 SMNVEV (reference sequence). V shed 5 bases and J 6 bases; nucleotides not matched to a gene: 7. The CDR3 extends over 13 amino acids. This chain's CDR3 is CASSPRDRGEQYF. CDR3 DNA: TGTGCCAGCAGTCCCCGGGACAGAGGCGAGCAGTACTTC.

This clonotype was observed a single time. V usage is TRBV7-9 and J usage is TRBJ1-1, with 7 nucleotides matching TRBD1. CDR1 SEHNR and CDR2 FQNEAQ come from the germline V gene (reference sequence). V lost 0 bases, J lost 2 bases, and 3 bases stayed unmatched. The CDR3 is made up of 15 amino acids. The CDR3 sequence is CASSLARDRNTEAFF. The DNA for the CDR3 is TGTGCCAGCAGCTTAGCCCGGGACAGAAACACTGAAGCTTTCTTT.

CDR3 in DNA: TGTGCCAGCAGCCAACAGCTAGCGGGGCCCTACGAGCAGTACTTC. This gives the protein CASSQQLAGPYEQYF. The rearrangement links TRBV3-1 to TRBJ2-7, with TRBD2 matching over 9 bases. The CDR3 has 15 amino acids. V lost 2 bases, J lost 2 bases, and 4 bases stayed unmatched. Germline V gives CDR1 LGHDT, CDR2 YNNKEL (reference sequence).

Only one count was recorded for this clonotype. V and J are TRBV9 and TRBJ1-2; D gene uncertain. V was cut by 0 bases and J by 0 bases, with 3 bases left in between. The CDR3 totals 13 residues. Per the germline V gene, CDR1 is SGDLS and CDR2 is YYNGEE. CDR3 sequence reads: CASSVVTNYGYTF. The CDR3 nucleotides are TGTGCCAGCAGCGTAGTGACTAACTATGGCTACACCTTC.

V usage is TRBV11-2 and J usage is TRBJ2-1, with 12 bases fitting TRBD2. V trimming: 5 bases; J trimming: 7 bases; junction bases outside the gene matches: 12. CDR3 length: 17 residues. The germline V gene has CDR1 SGHAT and CDR2 FQNNGV. The CDR3 here is CASSLQHTGTSGNEQFF. The CDR3 DNA is TGTGCCAGCAGCCTCCAGCATACCGGGACTAGCGGGAATGAGCAGTTCTTC.

This chain links TRBV20-1 with TRBJ2-3; D is undetermined. CDR1 is DFQATT and CDR2 is SNEGSKA in the germline V gene (reference sequence). Trimming cost V 1 base and J 2 bases, with 4 bases left between them. The CDR3 length is 12 residues. CDR3 coding DNA: TGCAGTGCTAGAGTCCCCACAGATACGCAGTATTTT. This codes for CSARVPTDTQYF.

The chain joins TRBV20-1 to TRBJ2-5; perhaps D is TRBD1 or TRBD2 (5 bases each). This CDR3 region has 13 residues. V shed 7 bases and J shed 5 bases, with 17 bases lying between them. CDR1 is DFQATT, CDR2 SNEGSKA, per germline (reference sequence). As DNA, the CDR3 is TGCAGTGGAGGGGCAGTAGGTCGGGAGACCCAGTACTTC. Its translation is CSGGAVGRETQYF.

The J gene is TRBJ1-1, the V gene TRBV12-3 or TRBV12-4; D is undetermined. The CDR3 is made up of 12 amino acids. The ends were cut back, 4 bases at V and 2 bases at J, with 5 bases in the middle. Here the CDR3 reads CASSWHNTEAFF. CDR3 coding DNA: TGTGCCAGCAGTTGGCACAACACTGAAGCTTTCTTT.

V is TRBV9 and J is TRBJ2-7; 9 nucleotides line up with TRBD2. Trimming took 4 bases from V and 2 from J; bases not matched to a gene: 10. Per the germline V gene, CDR1 is SGDLS and CDR2 is YYNGEE. This CDR3 has 16 residues. CDR3 protein: CASSPLAGVFAYEQYF. CDR3 coding DNA: TGTGCCAGCAGCCCTTTAGCGGGGGTCTTCGCCTACGAGCAGTACTTC.

This sequence joins TRBV6-5 and TRBJ1-3; D gene ambiguous. There are 14 residues in the CDR3. The germline CDR1 and CDR2 sequences are MNHEY and SVGAGI. Trimming stripped 5 bases from V and 0 bases from J, with 8 bases between. CDR3 region: CASSLDVSGNTIYF. The CDR3 DNA is TGTGCCAGCAGTCTTGATGTCTCTGGAAACACCATATATTTT.

The chain couples TRBV7-9 to TRBJ2-1; the D gene is possibly TRBD2 (5 bases). The CDR3 contains 14 residues. Germline V gene data show CDR1 as SEHNR and CDR2 as FQNEAQ (reference sequence). V gave up 5 bases and J gave up 3 bases, with 11 bases separating them. CDR3 in DNA: TGTGCCAGCAGCCAGGATCGGGGCTACAATGAGCAGTTCTTC. Translated: CASSQDRGYNEQFF.

The sample holds one count of this clonotype. V usage is TRBV12-5 and J usage is TRBJ1-1; D is unresolved. Between the trimmed V and J ends, which lost 1 base and 1 base, there was a span of 10 bases. Germline V gives CDR1 LGHNT, CDR2 FRNRAP. CDR3 length: 15 amino acids. This CDR3 is CASGLAIRGNTEAFF. CDR3 bases: TGTGCTAGTGGTTTGGCCATCCGGGGGAACACTGAAGCTTTCTTT.

The rearrangement links TRBV20-1 to TRBJ2-3; D is unresolved. In germline, CDR1 is DFQATT, CDR2 SNEGSKA (reference sequence). Trimming stripped 3 bases from V and 6 bases from J, with 16 bases between. The CDR3 sequence is 14 residues long. CDR3 bases: TGCAGTGCTAGTATCCCGGGCTTGGGGGATACGCAGTATTTT. Protein: CSASIPGLGDTQYF.

The chain has TRBV15 and TRBJ2-3, with D maybe TRBD1 (6 bases). Trimming stripped 6 bases from V and 6 bases from J, with 19 bases between. Germline loops: CDR1 LNHNV, CDR2 YYDKDF (reference sequence). The CDR3 spans 15 residues. CDR3 loop: CATSGTFGSSDTQYF. CDR3 coding DNA: TGTGCCACCAGTGGGACATTTGGGAGTTCGGATACGCAGTATTTT.

The V call is TRBV5-6, the J call TRBJ2-3, with 8 bases identical to TRBD2. J was trimmed by 7 bases and V by 5 bases; bases with no gene match: 3. The germline V gene has CDR1 SGHDT and CDR2 YYEEEE. CDR3 length equals 12 residues. This chain's CDR3 is CASSTSGYTQYF. As DNA, the CDR3 is TGTGCCAGCAGTACTAGCGGTTATACGCAGTATTTT.

The J gene is TRBJ2-5, the V gene TRBV7-3; maybe TRBD2 (5 bases). CDR3 length equals 15 residues. The V gene lost 1 base and the J gene lost 0 bases, with 9 bases spanning the gap. Germline lookup yields CDR1 SGHTA and CDR2 FQGTGA. The DNA for the CDR3 is TGTGCCAGCAGCTTAATTGGAGCGGACCAAGAGACCCAGTACTTC. It encodes CASSLIGADQETQYF.

The chain uses TRBV28 and TRBJ2-7, with D possibly being TRBD1 (6 bases). Trimming removed 6 bases from V and 3 bases from J, with 15 bases in between. This CDR3 spans 14 amino acids. Germline V CDR1 and CDR2: MDHEN, SYDVKM. The CDR3 spells CASSLQGSLYEQYF. The CDR3 nucleotides are TGTGCCAGCAGCCTACAGGGCTCCCTCTACGAGCAGTACTTC.

The rearrangement uses TRBV3-1 and TRBJ2-2; D might be TRBD1 (5 bases). CDR1 and CDR2 (germline): LGHDT, YNNKEL (reference sequence). CDR3 length equals 11 residues. The germline V and J ends were trimmed by 0 bases and 13 bases, with 6 bases remaining between them. The CDR3 loop is CASSQEDRLFF. The CDR3 DNA follows: TGTGCCAGCAGCCAAGAAGACAGGCTGTTTTTT.

The chain couples TRBV4-1 to TRBJ1-6; 7 positions agree with TRBD1. From germline, CDR1 is MGHRA and CDR2 YSYEKL. This CDR3 is 15 amino acids long. The trim removed 0 bases at V and 7 bases at J, leaving 3 bases unmatched. The CDR3 here is CASSQDQDRNSPLHF. CDR3 coding DNA: TGCGCCAGCAGCCAAGATCAGGACAGGAATTCACCCCTCCACTTT.

The J gene is TRBJ2-6, the V gene TRBV20-1; unclear D gene. The CDR3 totals 13 residues. From germline, CDR1 is DFQATT and CDR2 SNEGSKA (reference sequence). CDR3 nucleotide sequence: TGCAGCGGCAAAAGATCTGGGGCCAACGTCCTGACTTTC. Translation: CSGKRSGANVLTF.

CDR3 in DNA: TGTGCCAGCAGCCAAGCAGACAGGAGAAACACTGAAGCTTTCTTT. Translated: CASSQADRRNTEAFF. J is TRBJ1-1 and V is TRBV3-1; perhaps TRBD1 as D (6 bases). Germline loops: CDR1 LGHDT, CDR2 YNNKEL (reference sequence). Trimming left V 1 base short and J 2 bases short, with 11 bases between. The CDR3 has 15 residues.